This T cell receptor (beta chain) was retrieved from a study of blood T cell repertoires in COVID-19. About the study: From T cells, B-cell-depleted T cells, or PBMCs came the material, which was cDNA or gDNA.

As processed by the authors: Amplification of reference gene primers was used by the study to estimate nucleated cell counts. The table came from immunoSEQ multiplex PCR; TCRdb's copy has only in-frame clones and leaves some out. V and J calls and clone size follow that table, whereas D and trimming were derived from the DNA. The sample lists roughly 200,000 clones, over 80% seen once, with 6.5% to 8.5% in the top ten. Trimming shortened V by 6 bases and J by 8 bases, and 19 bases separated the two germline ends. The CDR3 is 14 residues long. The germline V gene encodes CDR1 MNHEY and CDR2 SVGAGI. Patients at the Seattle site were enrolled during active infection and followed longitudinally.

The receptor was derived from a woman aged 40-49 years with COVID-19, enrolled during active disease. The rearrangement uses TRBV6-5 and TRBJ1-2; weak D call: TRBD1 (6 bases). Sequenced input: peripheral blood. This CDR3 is CASSFDRTRTGYTF. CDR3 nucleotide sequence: TGTGCCAGCAGCTTCGACAGGACAAGAACGGGCTACACCTTC.